This TCR beta chain was documented in a study of cytomegalovirus exposure and HLA in healthy donors. Study-wide results and caveats: Common viral pathogens seemed, in a later analysis, to connect with several of the most significant clusters. TCR beta chains associated with HLA were, in a later analysis, more clonally expanded than equally common others. An assumption of roughly uniform sequencing depth across donors underlay the presence/absence analyses. When analyzed later, the rates of TCR association showed variation by HLA locus, with DRB1 the most and HLA-C the fewest.

Vbeta (60) and Jbeta (13) primers were used in the PCR. Clones were read by immunoSEQ multiplex PCR, and TCRdb kept only the in-frame ones, dropping some. The sample yields 100,000 to 150,000 clones, roughly 80% seen once. As for this clone: The antigen remains undetermined.

Germline-derived CDR1 and CDR2 are MRHNA and SNTAGT. The CDR3 spans 14 residues. V trimming: 6 bases; J trimming: 4 bases; junction bases outside the gene matches: 1. Source material: PBMCs. The chain is built from TRBV6-4 and TRBJ2-2, with 11 bases that match TRBD1. The receptor was derived from a man aged 35 to 55 in good health and CMV-seronegative. The CDR3 region is CASRGTGGTGELFF. Written as DNA, the CDR3 is TGTGCCAGCAGGGGGACAGGGGGCACCGGGGAGCTGTTTTTT.